This T cell receptor beta chain was retrieved from a study of OX40 agonist ivuxolimab in advanced cancers. Across the whole study: Patients treated during dose escalation were battling hepatocellular carcinoma, melanoma, renal cell or head and neck cancer. Treatment received earlier with anti-PD-1, anti-PD-L1 or anti-CTLA-4 agents was allowed, and roughly 40% had some. Partial responses occurred in Three dose-escalation patients, one with hepatocellular carcinoma and two with cutaneous melanoma.

The ends were cut back, 6 bases at V and 0 bases at J, with 12 bases in the middle. CDR1 is MNHNS and CDR2 is SASEGT in the germline V gene. The CDR3 sequence is 15 residues long. The data were produced by immunoSEQ multiplex PCR, yet TCRdb's version contains in-frame clones alone and is incomplete. The table includes about 91,000 clones, approximately 81% detected once. The TCR was taken from an adult with an advanced solid tumor such as melanoma, head and neck, liver or kidney cancer. Sequencing used CD4+ or CD8+ T cells sorted from blood, obtained in a trial of the OX40 agonist ivuxolimab. This sequence joins TRBV6-1 and TRBJ1-5; D remains ambiguous. The CDR3 sequence: CASRLEGDSNQPQHF. The CDR3 region has the DNA TGTGCCAGCAGACTGGAGGGAGATAGCAATCAGCCCCAGCATTTT.